The sequence of this T cell receptor (beta chain) was determined in a study of Graves' ophthalmopathy and Graves' hyperthyroidism. The study, taken as a whole, reports: Detected in blood as well were most expanded thyroid clonotypes with frequency above 0.001.

This clonotype was recorded a few times. Antigen: not known. RNA served as the template for amplifying TCR beta CDR3 regions. In the first round, RT-PCR was carried out with HTBI primers, and a multiplex PCR formed the second round. MiXCR, run by TCRdb on the multiplex PCR reads, gives a single entry per CDR3 protein. The sample holds 350,000 or so distinct CDR3 sequences, roughly 16% seen once. CDR1 SGHNT and CDR2 YYREEE come from the germline V gene (reference sequence). V was cut by 2 bases and J by 2 bases, with 13 bases left in between. The length of the CDR3 is 15 residues. Reliance was placed on clinical symptoms, serum thyroxine, TRAb, thyroid ultrasound and orbital computed tomography for diagnosis. Fresh peripheral blood, roughly 9.8 ml, was the PBMC source.

This clonotype originated in an adult man with Graves' ophthalmopathy. The V call is TRBV5-4, the J call TRBJ1-1; D is unresolved. Sequenced material: peripheral blood. The CDR3 region is CASSLVQRANTEAFF. CDR3 in DNA: TGTGCCAGCAGCTTAGTCCAGAGGGCTAACACTGAAGCTTTCTTT. The variable domain in full, completed from reference TRBV5-4 and TRBJ1-1, reads ETGVTQSPTHLIKTRGQQVTLRCSSQSGHNTVSWYQQALGQGPQFIFQYYREEENGRGNFPPRFSGLQFPNYSSELNVNALELDDSALYLCASSLVQRANTEAFFGQGTRLTVV.